The rows below give T cell receptor beta chains drawn from one sample of a study of T cells after posttransplantation cyclophosphamide. Method: immunoSEQ multiplex PCR; TCRdb's copy keeps in-frame clones and lacks some. The sample offers 1,500 to 2,000 clones and no singletons, the top ten holding 12% to 15%. The input for sequencing was PBMCs, taken just over 32 days after allogeneic stem cell transplant with posttransplant cyclophosphamide. The receptors were gathered from a female patient aged 60 to 70 who received an allogeneic stem cell transplant from a related donor and was CMV-positive. Some of the T cells might come from the graft donor. CDR3s leave out the opening cysteine and the closing phenylalanine or tryptophan. The order of the fields is V gene, J gene, CDR3 protein.

V gene: TRBV2
J gene: TRBJ1-5
CDR3 protein: ASSGRGQPQH

V gene: TRBV5-5
J gene: TRBJ2-3
CDR3 protein: ASSTSSGFESDTQY

V gene: TRBV25-1
J gene: TRBJ1-4
CDR3 protein: ASSEWKGGEKLF

V gene: TRBV27
J gene: TRBJ1-5
CDR3 protein: ASSLTGQYSNQPQH

V gene: TRBV7-9
J gene: TRBJ2-7
CDR3 protein: ASQLGTGVYEQY

V gene: TRBV4-2
J gene: TRBJ2-3
CDR3 protein: ASSQGGALSDTQY

V gene: TRBV7-2
J gene: TRBJ2-1
CDR3 protein: ASSLGRQGAYNEQF

V gene: TRBV2
J gene: TRBJ2-1
CDR3 protein: ASSVMGGSYNEQF

V gene: TRBV4-3
J gene: TRBJ2-2
CDR3 protein: ASSQDSSGGANTGELF

V gene: TRBV6-6
J gene: TRBJ1-1
CDR3 protein: ASSYPDRNTEAF